Presented here are 26 T cell receptor beta chains from one specimen sequenced in a study of blood T cell repertoires in COVID-19. Data came from immunoSEQ multiplex PCR; TCRdb stores just in-frame clones and leaves some out. Of about 270,000 clones in the sample, just under 85% are singletons; the top ten hold about 4%. The sequenced sample consisted of peripheral blood. Receptor source: a woman aged 45-60 years with active or convalescent COVID-19.

This chain uses TRBV10-3 with TRBJ2-7; 10 bases map to TRBD2. CDR3 length: 14 residues. CDR1 is ENHRY, CDR2 SYGVKD, per germline. The V segment lost 6 bases and the J segment 5 bases; nucleotides outside the gene matches: 7. The CDR3 reads CAISLLAGRDEQYF. CDR3 DNA sequence: TGTGCCATCAGCCTACTAGCGGGAAGGGACGAGCAGTACTTC.

This clone was detected a few times. The chain joins TRBV15 to TRBJ2-1, with 9 bases identical to TRBD2. This CDR3 comprises 21 residues. Trimming removed 0 bases from V and 3 bases from J; junction bases left unmatched: 18. CDR1 and CDR2 from the germline V gene are LNHNV and YYDKDF (reference sequence). CDR3 DNA: TGTGCCACCAGCAGAGATCTAGGTAGGCTAGCGGGACGCCACGGCTACAATGAGCAGTTCTTC. Translating gives CATSRDLGRLAGRHGYNEQFF.

V gene TRBV5-1 combines with J gene TRBJ2-1, with 11 bases aligning to TRBD2. This CDR3 has 17 amino acids. V trimming: 0 bases; J trimming: 7 bases; junction bases outside the gene matches: 9. Germline values: CDR1 SGHRS, CDR2 YFSETQ. The CDR3 region has the DNA TGCGCCAGCAGCTTGGAGGTTCTAGCGGGAGGAGGTAATGAGCAGTTCTTC. This codes for CASSLEVLAGGGNEQFF.

The chain is built from TRBV5-1 and TRBJ2-1; perhaps TRBD1 as D (5 bases). Germline V gene data show CDR1 as SGHRS and CDR2 as YFSETQ. Between the trimmed V and J ends, which lost 2 bases and 3 bases, there was a span of 12 bases. The CDR3 runs to 15 residues. Written as DNA, the CDR3 is TGCGCCAGCAGCTTAGAAGCAGGGTACTACAATGAGCAGTTCTTC. It encodes CASSLEAGYYNEQFF.

The V call is TRBV10-1, the J call TRBJ2-5, with D hard to call. Germline CDR1 WNHNN, CDR2 SYGVQD (reference sequence). The CDR3 is 14 amino acids. Trimming cost V 2 bases and J 1 base, with 8 bases left between them. CDR3: CASSEPRVQETQYF. The CDR3 coding sequence is TGCGCCAGCAGTGAGCCCCGGGTCCAAGAGACCCAGTACTTC.

J is TRBJ1-4 and V is TRBV5-5, with 7 bases aligning to TRBD1. Germline trimming cut 0 bases from V and 7 bases from J; bases unmatched to any gene: 3. The CDR3 is 14 residues long. Germline V gene lookup returns CDR1 SGHKS and CDR2 YYEKEE (reference sequence). The CDR3 DNA is TGTGCCAGCAGCTTGGGGACAGGCTCTGAAAAACTGTTTTTT. Its translation is CASSLGTGSEKLFF.

The V and J genes are TRBV19 and TRBJ2-7; TRBD1 agrees at 11 bases. Germline CDR1 reads LNHDA; CDR2 reads SQIVND (reference sequence). CDR3 length: 16 residues. J lost 3 bases, V lost 5 bases, and 9 bases had no gene match. The CDR3 loop reads CASSRPRTGGGYEQYF. The CDR3 DNA is TGTGCCAGTAGTCGCCCACGGACAGGGGGCGGCTACGAGCAGTACTTC.

This clone appeared once. This chain links TRBV4-2 with TRBJ2-1; TRBD2 aligns across 9 bases. Trimming at V came to 0 bases and at J to 3 bases, leaving 3 bases not matched to a gene. Germline CDR1 LGHNA, CDR2 YNFKEQ. The CDR3 is made up of 16 amino acids. As DNA, the CDR3 is TGTGCCAGCAGCCAAGAGGCTAGCGGGAACTACAATGAGCAGTTCTTC. Its translation: CASSQEASGNYNEQFF.

The chain uses TRBV7-9 and TRBJ2-6; a possible D gene is TRBD2 (7 bases). V lost 3 bases, J lost 3 bases, and 15 bases lay in between. This CDR3 spans 17 amino acids. Per the germline V gene, CDR1 is SEHNR and CDR2 is FQNEAQ (reference sequence). The CDR3 region is CASSFPAGAHGANVLTF. The CDR3 DNA sequence: TGTGCCAGCAGCTTCCCTGCGGGGGCGCATGGGGCCAACGTCCTGACTTTC.

The chain couples TRBV7-8 to TRBJ1-2; possibly TRBD1 for D (6 bases). Germline-derived CDR1 and CDR2 are SGHVS and FQNEAQ. Trimming took 1 base from V and 2 from J, leaving 8 bases between them. The CDR3 is made up of 14 amino acids. The CDR3 sequence: CASSLGDRNYGYTF. In DNA form, the CDR3 reads TGTGCCAGCAGCTTAGGCGACAGGAACTATGGCTACACCTTC.

The chain combines TRBV14 with TRBJ2-7; 9 bases are shared with TRBD2. Per the germline V gene, CDR1 is SGHDN and CDR2 is FVKESK. V was pared by 6 bases and J by 2 bases, with 8 bases of the junction left unmatched. The CDR3 has 15 amino acids. The CDR3 loop is CASSLSGRRAYEQYF. CDR3 DNA sequence: TGTGCCAGCAGTTTAAGCGGGAGGAGGGCCTACGAGCAGTACTTC.

CDR3 in amino acids: CASSPPGQTSGNTIYF. The CDR3 nucleotides read TGTGCCAGCAGCCCCCCAGGACAAACCTCTGGAAACACCATATATTTT. This chain joins TRBV9 and TRBJ1-3; a weak D match, TRBD1 (5 bases). Trimming stripped 4 bases from V and 0 bases from J, with 14 bases between. The CDR3 extends over 16 amino acids. Germline CDR1 is SGDLS and CDR2 is YYNGEE. Using reference TRBV9 and TRBJ1-3 for the parts outside the CDR3, the full variable domain is DSGVTQTPKHLITATGQRVTLRCSPRSGDLSVYWYQQSLDQGLQFLIQYYNGEERAKGNILERFSAQQFPDLHSELNLSSLELGDSALYFCASSPPGQTSGNTIYFGEGSWLTVV.

CDR3 residues: CATDGYTF. CDR3 DNA: TGTGCCACCGATGGCTACACCTTC. V usage is TRBV7-9 and J usage is TRBJ1-2, with D uncertain. There are 8 residues in the CDR3. In germline, CDR1 is SEHNR, CDR2 FQNEAQ (reference sequence). Trimming took 10 bases from V and 6 from J, leaving 3 bases between them.

The chain has TRBV11-3 and TRBJ2-3, with D tentatively TRBD2 (6 bases). From germline, CDR1 is SGHNT and CDR2 YENEEA. The ends were cut back, 5 bases at V and 2 bases at J, with 20 bases in the middle. The CDR3 totals 17 residues. CDR3 amino acids: CASSLGSGLADTDTQYF. The CDR3 bases are TGTGCCAGCAGCCTCGGAAGTGGATTAGCGGACACAGATACGCAGTATTTT.

The chain joins TRBV23-1 to TRBJ1-5, with a weak D call TRBD1 (6 bases). TRBV23-1 is labeled an ORF, and its function is uncertain. Trimming left V 0 bases short and J 3 bases short, with 21 bases between. The CDR3 loop spans 19 amino acids. CDR3 protein: CASSQSGGGVSPPNQPQHF. Here the CDR3 DNA reads TGCGCCAGCAGTCAATCGGGGGGGGGCGTTTCACCCCCCAATCAGCCCCAGCATTTT.

The gene calls are TRBV9 and TRBJ1-2, with 8 bases fitting TRBD1. Germline lookup yields CDR1 SGDLS and CDR2 YYNGEE. Trimming took 3 bases from V and 6 from J; bases not matched to a gene: 13. This CDR3 region has 16 residues. CDR3 nucleotides: TGTGCCAGCAGCGCCAGGCCAGGGGGCGACTCACATGGCTACACCTTC. This sequence encodes CASSARPGGDSHGYTF.

The rearrangement uses TRBV12-3 or TRBV12-4 and TRBJ2-7; no clear D. The CDR3 is 13 residues long. The V end lost 2 bases, the J end lost 3 bases, and 8 bases lay between the germline ends. For the CDR3, the DNA is TGTGCCAGCAGTTTACGGTTATTCTACGAGCAGTACTTC. It encodes CASSLRLFYEQYF.

This chain uses TRBV2 with TRBJ1-3, with 9 bases lining up with TRBD1. Germline V lookup: CDR1 SNHLY, CDR2 FYNNEI. The CDR3 covers 16 residues. J was trimmed by 1 base and V by 4 bases; bases with no gene match: 5. The CDR3 here is CASSVQGARSGNTIYF. CDR3 nucleotide sequence: TGTGCCAGCAGTGTACAGGGGGCGCGATCTGGAAACACCATATATTTT.

Only one count was recorded for this clone. The J gene is TRBJ2-7, the V gene TRBV27; D gene unclear. Germline values: CDR1 MNHEY, CDR2 SMNVEV (reference sequence). The CDR3 is 11 residues long. V lost 6 bases to trimming and J lost 3 bases, with 6 bases between them. CDR3 residues: CASSPFYEQYF. The CDR3 bases are TGTGCCAGCAGCCCCTTCTACGAGCAGTACTTC.

The chain carries TRBV23-1 and TRBJ2-6; possibly TRBD1 for D (6 bases). TRBV23-1 carries the ORF label, with uncertain function. There are 19 residues in the CDR3. Trimming took off 0 bases at V and 0 bases at J, with 15 bases between the two ends. The CDR3 protein is CASSQSARQADSGANVLTF. CDR3 in DNA: TGCGCCAGCAGTCAATCGGCCCGACAGGCCGACTCTGGGGCCAACGTCCTGACTTTC.

The rearrangement links TRBV5-1 to TRBJ1-1, with D tentatively TRBD1 (6 bases). The CDR3 loop spans 15 amino acids. The V end lost 0 bases, the J end lost 2 bases, and 11 bases lay between the germline ends. In germline, CDR1 is SGHRS, CDR2 YFSETQ. The CDR3 loop reads CASSLAWGRNTEAFF. CDR3 sequence (DNA): TGCGCCAGCAGCTTGGCCTGGGGGCGAAACACTGAAGCTTTCTTT.

The CDR3 sequence: CASSVEGQTGVAFF. The CDR3 region has the DNA TGTGCCAGCAGCGTAGAAGGACAGACCGGAGTAGCTTTCTTT. J is TRBJ1-1 and V is TRBV9, with D possibly TRBD1 on 6 matching bases. In germline, CDR1 is SGDLS, CDR2 YYNGEE. V was pared by 0 bases and J by 10 bases, with 16 bases between. The length of the CDR3 is 14 residues.

CDR3 loop: CASSLLGQGIRGGYTF. The CDR3 DNA is TGTGCCAGCAGTCTCCTCGGGCAGGGGATTCGAGGTGGCTACACCTTC. The rearrangement joins TRBV28 to TRBJ1-2, with D perhaps matching TRBD1 (6 bases). V lost 5 bases to trimming and J lost 7 bases, with 23 bases between them. CDR3 size: 16 residues. Germline V gene lookup returns CDR1 MDHEN and CDR2 SYDVKM.

The V gene is TRBV5-1, the J gene TRBJ1-3, with 10 nucleotides matching TRBD1. CDR1 is SGHRS and CDR2 is YFSETQ in the germline V gene. V was pared by 2 bases and J by 2 bases, with 7 bases of the junction left unmatched. This CDR3 has 17 amino acids. The CDR3 DNA is TGCGCCAGCAGCTTACAGGGGGGACAGGGGACTGGAAACACCATATATTTT. Its protein is CASSLQGGQGTGNTIYF.

V is TRBV4-1 and J is TRBJ1-4; possibly TRBD1 for D (5 bases). CDR1 is MGHRA and CDR2 is YSYEKL in the germline V gene. This CDR3 comprises 15 residues. Trimming took 4 bases from V and 2 from J, leaving 11 bases between them. The CDR3 coding sequence is TGCGCCAGCAGCCTCTCAGGGTCGACTAATGAAAAACTGTTTTTT. It is translated as CASSLSGSTNEKLFF.

Concerning this clone: One base away lies a much larger clone, so this may be a sequencing read error. This chain links TRBV6-2 or TRBV6-3 with TRBJ1-6, with 9 bases aligning to TRBD1. CDR1 and CDR2 from the germline V gene are MNHEY and SVGEGT. CDR3 length: 14 amino acids. J lost 6 bases, V lost 6 bases, and 3 bases had no gene match. The CDR3 region is CASSLTGGNSPLHF. DNA for the CDR3: TGTGCCAGCAGCTTGACAGGGGGTAATTCACCCCTCCACTTT.